This T cell receptor (beta chain) came from a study of CD8 T cells in ankylosing spondylitis. Scientists made TCR beta libraries using quantitative 5'-RACE with molecular barcodes. TCRdb reprocessed the 5' RACE reads via MiXCR and lists one record per CDR3 protein. The data show 150,000 to 200,000 distinct CDR3 sequences, more than 9% seen once. This clonotype came up many times. As yet, its antigen is unknown. General study points: Enrichment of disease-linked clones was reportedly significant in matched ankylosing spondylitis synovial fluid.

This CDR3 spans 14 amino acids. Trimming stripped 0 bases from V and 8 bases from J, with 13 bases between. Material: blood, either unsorted or a sorted T cell fraction (not recorded which). The receptor's source is a male donor with ankylosing spondylitis or in good health (not recorded which). The chain combines TRBV12-3 or TRBV12-4 with TRBJ1-1, with D uncertain. The CDR3 protein is CASSLATTGREAFF. The CDR3 region has the DNA TGTGCCAGCAGTTTAGCGACGACCGGGCGAGAAGCTTTCTTT.